This T cell receptor (beta chain) was found in a study of blood T cell repertoires in COVID-19. The CDR3 totals 15 residues. Germline V gives CDR1 MNHEY, CDR2 SVGAGI. V lost 4 bases to trimming and J lost 8 bases; unmatched junction nucleotides: 6. Sequencing used immunoSEQ multiplex PCR; TCRdb keeps in-frame clones, though not all of them. The table lists under 500,000 clones, nearly 90% of them singletons. The chain combines TRBV6-5 with TRBJ2-1; 12 bases are a match to TRBD2. The clonotype was recovered from a woman younger than 35 with acute COVID-19. Sequencing input: PBMCs or T cells enriched from blood (not recorded which). The CDR3, as DNA: TGTGCCAGCAGTTTGACTAGCGGGAGAAAGGATGAGCAGTTCTTC. Translating it yields CASSLTSGRKDEQFF.